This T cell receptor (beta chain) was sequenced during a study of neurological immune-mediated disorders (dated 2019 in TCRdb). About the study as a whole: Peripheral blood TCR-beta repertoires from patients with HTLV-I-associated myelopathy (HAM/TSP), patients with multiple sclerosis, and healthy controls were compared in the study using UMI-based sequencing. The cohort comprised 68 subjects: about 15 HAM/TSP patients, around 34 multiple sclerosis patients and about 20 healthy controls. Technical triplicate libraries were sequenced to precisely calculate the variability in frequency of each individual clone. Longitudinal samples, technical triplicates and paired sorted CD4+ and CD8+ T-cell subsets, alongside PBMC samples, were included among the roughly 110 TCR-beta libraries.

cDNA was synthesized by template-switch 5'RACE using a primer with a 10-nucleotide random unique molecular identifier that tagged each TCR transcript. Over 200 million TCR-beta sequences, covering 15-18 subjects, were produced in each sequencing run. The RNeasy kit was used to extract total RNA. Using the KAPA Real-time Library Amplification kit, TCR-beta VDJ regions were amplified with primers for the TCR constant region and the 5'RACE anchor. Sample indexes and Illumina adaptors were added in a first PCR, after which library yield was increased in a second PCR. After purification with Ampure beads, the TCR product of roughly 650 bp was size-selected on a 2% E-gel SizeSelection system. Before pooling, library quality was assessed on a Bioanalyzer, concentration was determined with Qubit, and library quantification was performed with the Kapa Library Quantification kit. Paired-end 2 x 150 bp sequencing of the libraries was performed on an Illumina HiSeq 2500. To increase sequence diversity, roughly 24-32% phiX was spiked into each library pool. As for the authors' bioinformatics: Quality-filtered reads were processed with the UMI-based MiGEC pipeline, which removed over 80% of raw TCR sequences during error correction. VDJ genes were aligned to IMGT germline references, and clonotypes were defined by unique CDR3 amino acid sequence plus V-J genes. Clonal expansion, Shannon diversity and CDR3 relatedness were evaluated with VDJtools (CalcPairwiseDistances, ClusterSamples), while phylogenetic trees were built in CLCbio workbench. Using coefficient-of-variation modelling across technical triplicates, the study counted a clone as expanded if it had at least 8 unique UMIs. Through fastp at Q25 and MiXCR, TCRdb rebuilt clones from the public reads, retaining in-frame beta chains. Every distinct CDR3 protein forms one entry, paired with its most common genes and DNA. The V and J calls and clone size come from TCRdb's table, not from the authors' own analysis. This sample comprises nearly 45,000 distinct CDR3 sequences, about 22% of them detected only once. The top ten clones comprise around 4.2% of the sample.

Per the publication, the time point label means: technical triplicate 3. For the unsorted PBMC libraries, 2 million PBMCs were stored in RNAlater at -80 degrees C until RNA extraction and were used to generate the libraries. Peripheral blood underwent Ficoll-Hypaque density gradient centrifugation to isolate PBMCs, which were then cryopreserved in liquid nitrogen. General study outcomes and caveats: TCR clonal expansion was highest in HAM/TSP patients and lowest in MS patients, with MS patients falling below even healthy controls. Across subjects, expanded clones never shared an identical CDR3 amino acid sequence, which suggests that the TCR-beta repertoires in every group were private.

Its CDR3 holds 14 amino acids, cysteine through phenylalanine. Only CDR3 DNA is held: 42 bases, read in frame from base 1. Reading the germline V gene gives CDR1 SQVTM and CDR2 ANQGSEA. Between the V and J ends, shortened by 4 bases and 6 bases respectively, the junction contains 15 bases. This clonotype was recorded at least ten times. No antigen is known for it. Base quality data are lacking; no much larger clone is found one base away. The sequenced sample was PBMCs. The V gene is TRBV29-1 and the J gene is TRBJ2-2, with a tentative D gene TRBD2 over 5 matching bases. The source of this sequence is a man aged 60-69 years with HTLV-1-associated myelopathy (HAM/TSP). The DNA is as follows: TGCAGCGTTGGTTCGGGAAATCGGGCCGGGGAGCTGTTTTTT. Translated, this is CSVGSGNRAGELFF.